This T cell receptor beta chain was retrieved from a study of blood T cells in healthy people across ages. V lost 8 bases and J lost 9, with 20 bases in between. CDR3 length equals 14 residues. Germline CDR1 reads MNHNS; CDR2 reads SASEGT. This clonotype was counted a few times. Next came a second PCR, run for about 6 to 12 cycles, which used a sample-barcoded 5' primer along with a J-beta primer mix. Each CDR3 protein gets one entry after TCRdb re-called the 5' RACE reads with MiXCR. The profile shows 760,000 or so distinct CDR3 sequences, around a quarter of them singletons. The same sample was also used in a study of T cells of mothers and their children.

Sequenced sample: blood. The V call is TRBV6-1, the J call TRBJ1-5; D is ambiguous. The receptor's source is a boy aged 10-17 years in good health. CDR3 nucleotides: TGTGCCAGCGGGTCGGCGGTTGGAAAACGGCCCCAGCATTTT. Its translation: CASGSAVGKRPQHF.